A selection of T cell receptor beta chains follows, all from one sample in a study. The method was immunoSEQ multiplex PCR; TCRdb's version includes in-frame clones alone and lacks a portion of them. Of approximately 70,000 clones listed, around 93% are singletons. The sample was PBMCs. The receptors were gathered from a man aged 40-55 years with rheumatoid arthritis. CDR3s leave out the opening cysteine and the closing phenylalanine or tryptophan. The order of the fields is D gene, V gene, CDR3 length, CDR3 protein. A D gene is named only where the DNA matches it firmly.

TRBD1 TRBV7-9 12 ASSPGTDRNTIY
. TRBV7-2 13 ASSISGVGQEKLF
. TRBV6-6 11 ASIRQEGQPQH
TRBD2 TRBV7-9 15 ASSLPALAGVHNEQF
TRBD2 TRBV7-9 12 ASSRGGGTDTQY
. TRBV7-6 13 ASSPLVGSNTEAF
. TRBV7-9 10 ASSPTPYEQY
. TRBV7-9 13 ASSSRGSGGYEQY
TRBD1 TRBV7-8 12 ASSWWTGETEAF
TRBD2 TRBV19 13 ASSRLAGGPNTQY
. TRBV9 11 ASSPPGGREQY
. TRBV30 9 AWRGGEGAF
. TRBV5-1 11 ASQYTNTGELF
TRBD1 TRBV9 13 ASSARQGMNTEAF
. TRBV5-5 13 ASSLSRNSNQPQH
. TRBV5-1 15 ASSSAPGRLTGDTQY
TRBD2 TRBV4-1 14 ASSLMGRGTTDTQY
TRBD1 TRBV19 13 ASSSGQVTNSPLH
. TRBV15 12 ATSGKKSSYEQY
. TRBV10-1 13 ASSDLAPRGYGYT
TRBD2 TRBV7-8 12 ASSLGTRGLEQY
TRBD2 TRBV6-2/TRBV6-3 13 ASSLTSGRAGELF
. TRBV7-3 12 ASSLTRQSTEAF
TRBD1 TRBV25-1 15 ASSASDRGRTDTEAF
. TRBV20-1 9 SANLGREQF
TRBD2 TRBV10-1 13 ASSEAGAVADTQY
. TRBV30 11 AWSVGSVYEQY
. TRBV7-2 13 ASSLGSGGVSPLH
TRBD2 TRBV3-1/TRBV3-2 13 ASSTGTSGRGELF
. TRBV29-1 10 SVETGPNTIY
TRBD1 TRBV11-2 14 ASSLGTGVGTGELF
. TRBV19 12 ASRGLTNTGELF
. TRBV6-5 12 ASSYGGRDSPLH
TRBD1 TRBV4-1 14 ASSRKGQGDNQPQH
TRBD2 TRBV7-3 13 ASSFSGGTYNEQF
. TRBV5-5 11 ASSLAGNQPQH
TRBD1 TRBV30 12 AWSETGGGDEQF
. TRBV6-5 14 ASSYPEGASYNEQF
TRBD2 TRBV24-1 13 ATSESGGAGNEQF